This T cell receptor beta chain is drawn from a study of CD8+CD57+ T cells in acquired aplastic anemia. The germline V gene encodes CDR1 MGHDK and CDR2 SYGVNS. Between the trimmed V and J ends, which lost 1 base and 5 bases, there was a span of 9 bases. CDR3 size: 15 residues. Profiles of TCR beta VDJ and CDR3 were generated from a genomic DNA template. TCRdb re-analysed the reads in MiXCR, keeping a single row per CDR3 protein. The sample records around 500,000 distinct CDR3 sequences, approximately 32% being singletons. This clonotype was observed at least ten times. Its cognate antigen is unknown. Patients chosen for sequencing had CD8+CD57+ cells that had expanded, as shown by flow cytometry. Findings and limits, study-wide: Shared by patients and controls, fewer than 30 CD8+ CDR3s were abundant in patients.

The TCR comes from a human donor with aplastic anemia. The chain uses TRBV25-1 and TRBJ1-6, with a tentative D call TRBD1 (6 bases). Sequenced sample: sorted CD4+, CD8+, or CD8+CD57+ T cells (not recorded which) from PBMCs. The CDR3 protein is CASSEWDNNNSPLHF. For the CDR3, the DNA is TGTGCCAGCAGTGAATGGGACAACAATAATTCACCCCTCCACTTT.